One and the same sample provided the 5 T cell receptor beta chains below, sequenced in a study of human T cells and chemical hapten exposure. Separate cDNA molecules received unique molecular identifiers, which the library attached to them. TCRdb redid the calling of the reads with MiXCR, one entry per CDR3 protein. The sample lists 95,000 to 150,000 distinct CDR3 sequences, 8% to 9.5% occurring once. The total RNA was obtained from whole blood that was not fractionated. Sequencing was carried out using whole blood. The receptors originated from a human donor in good health. Some clones in this sample may be carry-over from other donors' samples.

This clonotype turned up a few times. The gene calls are TRBV4-3 and TRBJ1-6; 7 nucleotides align to TRBD1. CDR3 length: 16 residues. Germline CDR1 reads LGHNA; CDR2 reads YSLEER. The V and J ends lost 0 bases and 6 bases, in that order; junction bases with no gene match: 5. The CDR3 region is CASSQEATGSNSPLHF. CDR3 nucleotides: TGCGCCAGCAGCCAAGAGGCGACAGGGAGTAATTCACCCCTCCACTTT.

The gene calls are TRBV25-1 and TRBJ2-2, with 10 bases fitting TRBD1. Germline CDR1 MGHDK, CDR2 SYGVNS. Trimming removed 2 bases from V and 0 bases from J; junction bases left unmatched: 6. The CDR3 sequence is 18 residues long. The CDR3: CASSELGQGRANTGELFF. Here the CDR3 DNA reads TGTGCCAGCAGTGAACTGGGACAGGGGAGGGCGAACACCGGGGAGCTGTTTTTT.

This clonotype was seen repeatedly, ten times or more. The CDR3 region has the DNA TGTGCCAGCAGCCGGGACAGGGGGCGAAATGAGCAGTTCTTC. This translates into CASSRDRGRNEQFF. The chain recombines TRBV9 with TRBJ2-1, with 12 positions matching TRBD1. The CDR3 consists of 14 residues. The ends lost 4 bases at V and 7 bases at J; junction bases unmatched: 3. The germline V gene encodes CDR1 SGDLS and CDR2 YYNGEE.

The chain carries TRBV4-2 and TRBJ2-7; D is possibly TRBD1 (7 bases). The CDR3 runs to 16 residues. Per the germline V gene, CDR1 is LGHNA and CDR2 is YNFKEQ. V was cut by 1 base and J by 1 base, with 14 bases left in between. CDR3 residues: CASSQVGGGASYEQYF. The CDR3 nucleotides are TGTGCCAGCAGCCAAGTTGGAGGGGGCGCGTCCTACGAGCAGTACTTC.

In its sample, this clonotype was seen many times. V and J are TRBV29-1 and TRBJ1-3, with D perhaps TRBD1 (6 bases). The V gene lost 6 bases and the J gene lost 0 bases, with 15 bases spanning the gap. The CDR3 is made up of 15 amino acids. Germline CDR1 is SQVTM and CDR2 is ANQGSEA. CDR3 residues: CSVARDTSSGNTIYF. The CDR3 region has the DNA TGCAGCGTGGCTCGGGACACGAGCTCTGGAAACACCATATATTTT.